What follows are 20 T cell receptor beta chains derived from one specimen sequenced in a study of response to subunit inactivated influenza vaccine. TCRdb fed the RT-PCR reads into MiXCR, producing one record per CDR3 protein. The sample comprises around 540,000 distinct CDR3 sequences, roughly 10% of which are singletons, and 9.5% to 13% rests with the top ten. The sample was PBMCs from blood, taken on the day of vaccination. These receptor sequences come from a man aged 45-65 years who received an inactivated influenza vaccine.

Details on this clonotype: A junction end diverges from the germline sequence, so it may reflect a read error. The V gene is TRBV11-2, the J gene TRBJ2-6, with D hard to call. The CDR3 length is 15 residues. The germline CDR1 and CDR2 sequences are SGHAT and FQNNGV. The CDR3 sequence is CASSLESPGANVLTF. The CDR3 DNA reads TGTGCCAGCAGCCTAGAAAGTCCTGGGGCCAACGTCCTGACTTTC.

This clonotype was recorded a few times. The chain's CDR3 is CASSFETVSYEQYF. The DNA for the CDR3 is TGTGCCAGCAGTTTCGAGACCGTCTCCTACGAGCAGTACTTC. J is TRBJ2-7 and V is TRBV28; no clear D. There are 14 residues in the CDR3. The germline V and J ends were trimmed by 3 bases and 0 bases, with 9 bases remaining between them. The germline CDR1 and CDR2 sequences are MDHEN and SYDVKM.

The gene calls are TRBV5-6 and TRBJ1-1; D remains ambiguous. The CDR3 sequence is 12 residues long. The V and J ends lost 7 bases and 0 bases respectively, with 7 bases between them. The germline CDR1 and CDR2 sequences are SGHDT and YYEEEE. CDR3 in amino acids: CASERMNTEAFF. CDR3 in DNA: TGTGCCAGCGAACGGATGAACACTGAAGCTTTCTTT.

This clonotype was found a few times. The chain combines TRBV25-1 with TRBJ2-7; 11 bases line up with TRBD1. V lost 3 bases and J lost 6; bases outside the gene matches: 16. Germline V gene lookup returns CDR1 MGHDK and CDR2 SYGVNS. The CDR3 runs 18 residues. The CDR3 nucleotides read TGTGCCAGCAGTGATGTAAGGACAGGGGGCGCAAGGGGTCTCGAGCAGTACTTC. Its translation is CASSDVRTGGARGLEQYF.

This clonotype was counted between two and nine times. The chain joins TRBV12-3 or TRBV12-4 to TRBJ1-3; D is undetermined. The CDR3 has 12 amino acids. Trimming removed 3 bases from V and 2 bases from J, with 2 bases in between. The CDR3 nucleotides read TGTGCCAGCAGTTTTACTGGAAACACCATATATTTT. Its protein product is CASSFTGNTIYF.

This clonotype was seen many times. At one boundary the junction diverges from the germline segment, which might be a read error. The chain couples TRBV5-1 to TRBJ2-5; D might be TRBD1 (6 bases). The V gene's germline CDR1 is SGHRS and CDR2 YFSETQ. CDR3 length equals 15 residues. The CDR3 DNA reads as TGTGCCAGCAGCTTAGCTGGGACAAGCCAAGAGACCCAGTACTTC. Protein product: CASSLAGTSQETQYF.

This clonotype appeared many times. The chain carries TRBV4-2 and TRBJ2-1, with D possibly matching TRBD1 (6 bases). The V end was cut by 6 bases, the J end by 4 bases, with 7 bases between. CDR3 length equals 12 residues. Germline V gene lookup returns CDR1 LGHNA and CDR2 YNFKEQ. In DNA, the CDR3 is TGTGCCAGCAGAGGACAGTACAATGAGCAGTTCTTC. It encodes CASRGQYNEQFF.

A few counts support this clonotype. The genes are TRBV2 and TRBJ2-1, with D perhaps matching TRBD2 (6 bases). Trimming took off 6 bases at V and 0 bases at J, with 15 bases between the two ends. Germline CDR1 reads SNHLY; CDR2 reads FYNNEI. The CDR3 is 16 amino acids. The CDR3 here is CASRPGLSYSYNEQFF. The CDR3 nucleotides are TGTGCCAGCAGACCGGGACTCAGTTACTCCTACAATGAGCAGTTCTTC.

This clonotype has just a few counts. This CDR3 reads CASSLLRGEYYEQYF. The CDR3 DNA is TGTGCCAGCAGTTTATTAAGAGGAGAGTACTACGAGCAGTACTTC. This chain connects TRBV27 to TRBJ2-7; D unresolved. Trimming removed 1 base from V and 3 bases from J, with 13 bases in between. CDR1 MNHEY and CDR2 SMNVEV come from the germline V gene (reference sequence). The CDR3 spans 15 residues.

This clonotype was recorded many times. The gene calls are TRBV12-3 or TRBV12-4 and TRBJ1-2; 7 bases line up with TRBD1. Trimming at V came to 5 bases and at J to 0 bases, leaving 12 bases not matched to a gene. The CDR3 is made up of 17 amino acids. CDR3 sequence: CASSPSTGQKSNYGYTF. DNA of the CDR3: TGTGCCAGCAGTCCATCCACGGGACAGAAATCTAACTATGGCTACACCTTC.

This chain connects TRBV10-2 to TRBJ2-7, with 9 bases that match TRBD1. The V gene end was trimmed by 3 bases and the J gene end by 3 bases; junction bases not matched to a gene: 6. Germline V lookup: CDR1 WSHSY, CDR2 SAAADI. The CDR3 is 15 amino acids. The CDR3 coding sequence is TGCGCCAGCAGTGAACCGGGACAGGGTTTCTACGAGCAGTACTTC. Translated, it gives CASSEPGQGFYEQYF.

This clonotype was seen a few times. This could be a read error, since a much larger clone is one nucleotide away. The rearrangement uses TRBV12-3 or TRBV12-4 and TRBJ1-3; D not certain. V lost 8 bases to trimming and J lost 0 bases, with 2 bases between them. CDR3 length: 11 residues. CDR3 protein: CASGSGNTIYF. The CDR3 nucleotides are TGTGCCAGCGGCTCTGGAAACACCATATATTTT.

On this clonotype: It may be a read error: a sequence one base away is much more abundant. The V gene is TRBV5-1, the J gene TRBJ2-3; TRBD2 aligns across 7 bases. V dropped 3 bases and J dropped 4; count of bases not matched to a gene: 5. Germline V gives CDR1 SGHRS, CDR2 YFSETQ. The CDR3 runs to 14 residues. DNA of the CDR3: TGCGCCAGCAGCTCACGGACTAGTTCAGATACGCAGTATTTT. Translating gives CASSSRTSSDTQYF. The variable domain in full, with the rest retrieved from reference TRBV5-1 and TRBJ2-3, is KAGVTQTPRYLIKTRGQQVTLSCSPISGHRSVSWYQQTPGQGLQFLFEYFSETQRNKGNFPGRFSGRQFSNSRSEMNVSTLELGDSALYLCASSSRTSSDTQYFGPGTRLTVL.

This clonotype has more than one count but fewer than ten. This chain uses TRBV30 with TRBJ2-1; the D gene could be TRBD1 or TRBD2 (5 bases each). In germline, CDR1 is GTSNPN, CDR2 SVGIG (reference sequence). V lost 5 bases to trimming and J lost 6 bases, with 11 bases between them. There are 12 residues in the CDR3. In nucleotides, the CDR3 is TGTGCCTGGTCCCGGGGCCGCAATGAGCAGTTCTTC. It yields the protein CAWSRGRNEQFF.

As for this clonotype: A read error may explain this, as a much larger clone is one base away. The chain is built from TRBV12-3 or TRBV12-4 and TRBJ2-7; TRBD2 matches at 7 bases. Trimming at V came to 5 bases and at J to 6 bases, leaving 7 bases not matched to a gene. The length of the CDR3 is 13 residues. Here the CDR3 DNA reads TGTGCCAGCAGTACCGGGCGCGGGGGCGAGCAGTACTTC. It yields the protein CASSTGRGGEQYF.

The gene calls are TRBV11-2 and TRBJ2-1; TRBD1 agrees at 8 bases. Germline V CDR1 and CDR2: SGHAT, FQNNGV. The CDR3 is 16 residues long. With 3 bases clipped from V and 5 bases from J, the junction kept 9 bases outside the gene matches. This CDR3 is CASSFSPGQADNEQFF. CDR3 bases: TGTGCCAGCAGCTTTTCCCCGGGACAGGCAGACAATGAGCAGTTCTTC. The full variable domain, in which reference TRBV11-2 and TRBJ2-1 provide the parts outside the CDR3, is EAGVAQSPRYKIIEKRQSVAFWCNPISGHATLYWYQQILGQGPKLLIQFQNNGVVDDSQLPKDRFSAERLKGVDSTLKIQPAKLEDSAVYLCASSFSPGQADNEQFFGPGTRLTVL.

In this sample, this clonotype turned up many times. The chain carries TRBV4-2 and TRBJ2-3; 9 bases agree with TRBD2. Germline loops: CDR1 LGHNA, CDR2 YNFKEQ. The CDR3 sequence is 17 residues long. Trimming removed 0 bases from V and 0 bases from J; junction bases left unmatched: 4. The CDR3 here is CASSQEGLAGSTDTQYF. DNA of the CDR3: TGTGCCAGCAGCCAAGAAGGGCTAGCGGGGAGCACAGATACGCAGTATTTT.

The rearrangement uses TRBV10-3 and TRBJ2-7; D possibly corresponds to TRBD1 (5 bases). The CDR3 length is 15 residues. The germline gives CDR1 ENHRY, CDR2 SYGVKD. V lost 3 bases, J lost 0 bases, and 12 bases lay in between. The CDR3 is CAISDVGESSYEQYF. The CDR3 DNA is TGTGCCATCAGTGATGTAGGGGAAAGCTCCTACGAGCAGTACTTC.

V gene TRBV12-3 or TRBV12-4 combines with J gene TRBJ2-1; 11 bases align to TRBD2. The CDR3 has 15 amino acids. The V and J ends lost 3 bases and 9 bases, in that order; junction bases with no gene match: 7. CDR3 loop: CASSFSSGGAGEQFF. For the CDR3, the DNA is TGTGCCAGCAGTTTCAGTAGCGGGGGGGCGGGTGAGCAGTTCTTC.

This clonotype was observed at least ten times. This sequence joins TRBV7-2 and TRBJ2-3, with TRBD2 matching over 7 bases. Per germline, CDR1 SGHTA and CDR2 FQGNSA. This CDR3 spans 16 amino acids. V shed 5 bases and J 2 bases; nucleotides not matched to a gene: 10. The DNA of the CDR3 is TGTGCCAGCAGCCCGGGGCCAGCGGGGAACACAGATACGCAGTATTTT. Amino acids: CASSPGPAGNTDTQYF.